This T cell receptor (beta chain) was observed in a study of blood T cells in healthy people across ages. Study-level points and caveats: When set beside aged donors, long-lived donors presented more naive CD4+ cells and higher diversity. In the absence of known donor CMV status, changes in expanded clonotypes were possibly confounded. Across samples, TCR beta diversity tracked strongly with naive T cell percentage. The recorded TCR beta diversity per million T cells decreased in a roughly linear manner with age.

A J-beta primer mix and a sample-barcoded 5' primer were used in a second PCR of about 7 to 11 cycles. MiXCR, applied by TCRdb to the 5' RACE reads, yields one record per CDR3 protein. The sample includes under 850,000 distinct CDR3 sequences, 36% seen only once; the top ten take approximately 12%. Germline V CDR1 and CDR2: MNHEY, SMNVEV (reference sequence). Trimming took 5 bases from V and 1 from J; bases not matched to a gene: 6. The CDR3 extends over 15 amino acids. Turning to this clonotype: The antigen remains unidentified.

This chain joins TRBV27 and TRBJ2-7; 9 positions match TRBD1. This clonotype was sampled from a man aged 18 to 30 in good health. The sequenced sample was blood. The CDR3 DNA sequence: TGTGCCAGCAGTACAACCGGGACAGGGTCCTACGAGCAGTACTTC. This gives the protein CASSTTGTGSYEQYF.